The 16 T cell receptor beta chains below all came from one sample that was sequenced in a study of T cell repertoires in cytomegalovirus infection. TCRdb re-analysed the reads in MiXCR, keeping a single row per CDR3 protein. The data contain about 260,000 distinct CDR3 sequences, approximately 10% of them seen just once; the ten biggest clones take up roughly 16%. Sequencing used PBMCs. The receptors shown here come from a human donor in good health (CMV status not recorded). Some clones in this sample may be carry-over from other donors' samples.

This clonotype appeared many times. The chain combines TRBV7-9 with TRBJ2-5; D is ambiguous. The germline V and J ends were trimmed by 1 base and 1 base, with 10 bases remaining between them. Germline loops: CDR1 SEHNR, CDR2 FQNEAQ (reference sequence). This CDR3 has 15 amino acids. The CDR3 is CASSLGWLSQETQYF. CDR3 in DNA: TGTGCCAGCAGCTTAGGGTGGCTGAGCCAAGAGACCCAGTACTTC.

This clonotype appeared a few times. This chain joins TRBV6-5 and TRBJ2-5, with no clear D. The CDR3 contains 13 residues. Per the germline V gene, CDR1 is MNHEY and CDR2 is SVGAGI. V was shortened by 6 bases and J by 4 bases, with 12 bases between the two germline ends. Here the CDR3 reads CASRPAGRETQYF. CDR3 DNA sequence: TGTGCCAGCAGGCCGGCCGGACGAGAGACCCAGTACTTC.

The rearrangement links TRBV29-1 to TRBJ1-6, with TRBD1 identical over 8 bases. The junction had 4 bases not matched to a gene; V was cut back by 4 bases and J by 5 bases. Germline loops: CDR1 SQVTM, CDR2 ANQGSEA. The CDR3 covers 14 residues. CDR3 protein: CSVALTGDNSPLHF. CDR3 nucleotide sequence: TGCAGCGTTGCCCTGACAGGGGATAATTCACCCCTCCACTTT.

Ten or more counts support this clonotype. The CDR3 spells CASSLSGPLGTQYF. CDR3 sequence (DNA): TGTGCCAGCAGTTTATCCGGGCCGTTGGGGACCCAGTACTTC. The J gene is TRBJ2-5, the V gene TRBV28; no definite D call. The CDR3 has 14 amino acids. CDR1 is MDHEN and CDR2 is SYDVKM in the germline V gene. The V end was cut by 1 base, the J end by 7 bases, with 13 bases between. Looking up the rest from reference TRBV28 and TRBJ2-5 gives the full variable domain: DVKVTQSSRYLVKRTGEKVFLECVQDMDHENMFWYRQDPGLGLRLIYFSYDVKMKEKGDIPEGYSVSREKKERFSLILESASTNQTSMYLCASSLSGPLGTQYFGPGTRLLVL.

This clonotype was seen at least ten times. V is TRBV5-1 and J is TRBJ1-5, with 10 nucleotides matching TRBD1. Germline CDR1 is SGHRS and CDR2 is YFSETQ. The CDR3 loop spans 16 amino acids. The V segment lost 0 bases and the J segment 3 bases; nucleotides outside the gene matches: 3. CDR3: CASSLGGTGVNQPQHF. The DNA for the CDR3 is TGCGCCAGCAGCTTGGGCGGGACAGGGGTCAATCAGCCCCAGCATTTT.

This clonotype was counted at least ten times. The chain couples TRBV15 to TRBJ2-2; a possible D gene is TRBD2 (5 bases). V was pared by 0 bases and J by 4 bases, with 9 bases between. Germline V gene data show CDR1 as LNHNV and CDR2 as YYDKDF (reference sequence). The CDR3 has 15 residues. Written as DNA, the CDR3 is TGTGCCACCAGCAGAGAGCTACGGGGCACCGGGGAGCTGTTTTTT. Translating gives CATSRELRGTGELFF.

This clonotype has at least ten counts. This chain joins TRBV28 and TRBJ2-3; D might be TRBD1 or TRBD2, each matching 7 bases. Trimming shortened V by 7 bases and J by 10 bases, and 15 bases separated the two germline ends. Germline loops: CDR1 MDHEN, CDR2 SYDVKM. The CDR3 spans 12 residues. The CDR3 here is CASKAGTAAQYF. CDR3 nucleotide sequence: TGTGCCAGCAAAGCGGGGACAGCCGCGCAGTATTTT.

This clonotype was counted ten times or more. The chain is built from TRBV19 and TRBJ2-7; a weak D match, TRBD1 (5 bases). Germline-derived CDR1 and CDR2 are LNHDA and SQIVND (reference sequence). The V gene lost 7 bases and the J gene lost 1 base, with 14 bases spanning the gap. The length of the CDR3 is 14 residues. The CDR3 nucleotides read TGTGCCAGTACTCAAACAGGATTATCCTACGAGCAGTACTTC. Translated: CASTQTGLSYEQYF.

This clonotype occurred many times. The gene calls are TRBV7-2 and TRBJ1-2; 7 bases match TRBD1. The ends lost 5 bases at V and 8 bases at J; junction bases unmatched: 8. This CDR3 spans 13 amino acids. Germline loops: CDR1 SGHTA, CDR2 FQGNSA. The DNA of the CDR3 is TGTGCCAGCAGCATTGACAGGGAACAGGGCTACACCTTC. It encodes CASSIDREQGYTF.

This clonotype was picked up many times. V gene TRBV7-2 combines with J gene TRBJ1-2; TRBD1 agrees at 7 bases. CDR3 size: 16 residues. CDR1 is SGHTA, CDR2 FQGNSA, per germline. The V and J ends lost 5 bases and 1 base, in that order; junction bases with no gene match: 10. The CDR3 protein is CASSPGTAVVNYGYTF. In nucleotides, the CDR3 is TGTGCCAGCAGCCCCGGGACAGCCGTAGTTAACTATGGCTACACCTTC.

This clonotype was observed a handful of times. The chain couples TRBV10-3 to TRBJ1-1, with D unresolved. The CDR3 has 14 residues. In germline, CDR1 is ENHRY, CDR2 SYGVKD. Trimming took off 4 bases at V and 1 base at J, with 10 bases between the two ends. CDR3 in amino acids: CAISGVRQNTEAFF. The CDR3, as DNA: TGTGCCATCAGTGGGGTGAGACAGAACACTGAAGCTTTCTTT.

This clonotype appeared many times. The gene calls are TRBV7-2 and TRBJ1-2; 7 bases agree with TRBD1. V dropped 2 bases and J dropped 5; count of bases not matched to a gene: 11. The CDR3 has 16 residues. Germline CDR1 SGHTA, CDR2 FQGNSA. This CDR3 reads CASSLSGTEGRYGYTF. The CDR3 DNA is TGTGCCAGCAGCTTATCCGGGACAGAGGGTCGGTATGGCTACACCTTC.

At least ten counts were recorded for this clonotype. J is TRBJ2-1 and V is TRBV7-2, with D possibly TRBD2 on 6 matching bases. Germline lookup yields CDR1 SGHTA and CDR2 FQGNSA. The length of the CDR3 is 18 residues. Trimming stripped 0 bases from V and 0 bases from J, with 15 bases between. CDR3 sequence (DNA): TGTGCCAGCAGCTTAGCTACGGGGGAGTTAAGCTCCTACAATGAGCAGTTCTTC. Its translation: CASSLATGELSSYNEQFF. The variable domain in full, with the rest retrieved from reference TRBV7-2 and TRBJ2-1, is GAGVSQSPSNKVTEKGKDVELRCDPISGHTALYWYRQSLGQGLEFLIYFQGNSAPDKSGLPSDRFSAERTGGSVSTLTIQRTQQEDSAVYLCASSLATGELSSYNEQFFGPGTRLTVL.

This clonotype was recorded at least ten times. The V gene is TRBV30, the J gene TRBJ1-5; D uncertain. Germline assignment: CDR1 GTSNPN and CDR2 SVGIG (reference sequence). The CDR3 covers 14 residues. V shed 1 base and J shed 5 bases, with 12 bases lying between them. CDR3 sequence: CAWSDSFKDQPQHF. The DNA for the CDR3 is TGTGCCTGGAGTGACAGTTTTAAGGATCAGCCCCAGCATTTT.

V usage is TRBV19 and J usage is TRBJ1-1; a possible D gene is TRBD1 (6 bases). There are 14 residues in the CDR3. Deletions cut 9 bases from V and 4 bases from J, with 18 bases between. The germline V gene encodes CDR1 LNHDA and CDR2 SQIVND (reference sequence). DNA of the CDR3: TGTGCCAGCCGGGGGCGGGGGAGTGGCACTGAAGCTTTCTTT. Protein: CASRGRGSGTEAFF.

This clonotype appeared many times. The chain is built from TRBV7-6 and TRBJ2-1, with TRBD2 matching 7 bases. CDR3 length equals 17 residues. V shed 1 base and J 0 bases; nucleotides not matched to a gene: 6. The V gene's germline CDR1 is SGHVS and CDR2 FNYEAQ. The CDR3 is CASSLEGGSLSYNEQFF. CDR3 nucleotides: TGTGCCAGCAGCTTAGAGGGCGGGAGCCTCTCCTACAATGAGCAGTTCTTC.